This TCR beta chain originates from a study of persistence of HIV-infected CD4 T cells. Study-level information: Suppressive ART had lasted a median of approximately 8 years. Blood samples, up to roughly 200 mL, came from multiple time points, except two leukapheresis donors sampled once.

The CDR3 contains 17 residues. Trimming pared 0 bases from V and 1 base from J, leaving 19 bases between. The germline CDR1 and CDR2 sequences are SQVTM and ANQGSEA. Concerning this clone itself: The antigen remains unidentified.

Sequencing used immunoSEQ version 4 in survey mode. Sequenced by immunoSEQ multiplex PCR; TCRdb stores in-frame clones only, minus some. The table includes 37,000 or so clones, 80% detected once. Stimulation used around 10 ug/mL lysate from CMV-infected fibroblasts. CD40L/CD69 double-negative CD45RO-high memory CD4+ T cells were collected. Donors had undetectable plasma HIV-1 RNA, under 50 copies/mL, for 4+ years. The origin of this receptor is an adult man with HIV who was CMV-seropositive. The sample consisted of CD4+ T cells sorted from PBMCs after roughly 17-hour stimulation, taken from a patient who received antiretroviral therapy. The rearrangement joins TRBV29-1 to TRBJ2-7; D is tentatively TRBD1 or TRBD2 (5 bases each). The CDR3 protein is CSVEDVVMGPTSYEQYF. DNA for the CDR3: TGCAGCGTTGAAGATGTCGTGATGGGACCGACATCCTACGAGCAGTACTTC.